Listed below are T cell receptor beta chains from one sample, sequenced in a study of CD8 T cells in ankylosing spondylitis. TCRdb re-analysed the 5' RACE reads in MiXCR, keeping a single row per CDR3 protein. The sample records about 330,000 distinct CDR3 sequences, around 7.6% being singletons. The sample was blood, either unsorted or a sorted T cell fraction (not recorded which). These TCRs come from a male donor with ankylosing spondylitis. The conserved cysteine and the conserved F or W are not part of the CDR3 here. The order of the fields is V gene, J gene, CDR3 length, CDR3 protein.

V gene: TRBV7-2; J gene: TRBJ2-2; CDR3 length: 10; CDR3 protein: ASNKRGGELF
V gene: TRBV11-1; J gene: TRBJ1-2; CDR3 length: 18; CDR3 protein: ASSSWVGDRTTRNNYGYT
V gene: TRBV5-1; J gene: TRBJ1-6; CDR3 length: 14; CDR3 protein: ASSAQGAPSSSPLH
V gene: TRBV11-2; J gene: TRBJ1-6; CDR3 length: 13; CDR3 protein: ASSLGQGESSPLH
V gene: TRBV14; J gene: TRBJ2-7; CDR3 length: 13; CDR3 protein: ASSQGTSGSREQY
V gene: TRBV7-8; J gene: TRBJ1-6; CDR3 length: 14; CDR3 protein: ASSLAPGDSNSPLH
V gene: TRBV15; J gene: TRBJ2-3; CDR3 length: 13; CDR3 protein: ATSSGVLSTDTQY
V gene: TRBV13; J gene: TRBJ1-5; CDR3 length: 14; CDR3 protein: ASSLGQGLGNQPQH
V gene: TRBV20-1; J gene: TRBJ1-4; CDR3 length: 14; CDR3 protein: SARDIRQGTREKLF
V gene: TRBV5-6; J gene: TRBJ1-5; CDR3 length: 12; CDR3 protein: ASSFWGGNQPQH
V gene: TRBV29-1; J gene: TRBJ2-5; CDR3 length: 12; CDR3 protein: SVVGSGGVETQY
V gene: TRBV6-8; J gene: TRBJ2-7; CDR3 length: 13; CDR3 protein: ASSLLRDLIYEQY
V gene: TRBV9; J gene: TRBJ2-2; CDR3 length: 13; CDR3 protein: ASSVGLTNTGELF
V gene: TRBV6-1; J gene: TRBJ1-5; CDR3 length: 11; CDR3 protein: AIGGYSNQPQH
V gene: TRBV25-1; J gene: TRBJ2-6; CDR3 length: 11; CDR3 protein: ASTLSGANVLT
V gene: TRBV20-1; J gene: TRBJ2-7; CDR3 length: 13; CDR3 protein: SARGLGLAGYEQY
V gene: TRBV7-9; J gene: TRBJ2-1; CDR3 length: 13; CDR3 protein: ASSLTATGGDEQF
V gene: TRBV5-1; J gene: TRBJ2-1; CDR3 length: 11; CDR3 protein: ASSLIQGNEQF
V gene: TRBV11-2; J gene: TRBJ1-4; CDR3 length: 13; CDR3 protein: ASSPPGRPNEKLF